This T cell receptor (beta chain) was retrieved from a study of cytomegalovirus exposure and HLA in healthy donors. Study-level information: Earlier, approximately 110 million unique TCR beta sequences were recovered from about 179 million T cells by an analysis.

13 Jbeta primers and 60 Vbeta primers were used for the PCR. Method: immunoSEQ multiplex PCR; TCRdb's copy keeps in-frame clones and lacks some. Of 90,000 to 110,000 clones in the sample, more than 60% are singletons; the top ten hold roughly 8.6%. Turning to this clone: The antigen is undetermined.

Germline CDR1 LGHNT, CDR2 FRNRAP. This CDR3 has 17 amino acids. Study-wide results and caveats: Later on, analysis showed that most CMV-associated TCR beta chains appeared to be HLA-restricted. About 87% or about 30% of the time was how often most TCR beta V segments were productive, according to an earlier analysis.

Sequenced input: PBMCs. The V call is TRBV12-5, the J call TRBJ2-5; D possibly corresponds to TRBD2 (6 bases). The DNA end favors TRBJ2-7, so the J call may be wrong. This clonotype was sampled from a woman between 35 and 50 years old in good health and CMV-seropositive. In nucleotides, the CDR3 is TGTGCTAGTGGTTTGGCGACTACTAGCACCGTGACAAACGAGCAGTACTTC. It codes for CASGLATTSTVTNEQYF.